This T cell receptor beta chain was identified during a study of beta chain features in type 1 diabetes (dated by TCRdb to about 2018). Regarding the study in general: Mean age, gender distribution, total cell number and subset yield did not differ between patients and healthy donors. Whereas all 30 or so donors provided naive and central memory subsets, regulatory and stem cell-like memory subsets were isolated from just 8 patients and about eight healthy donors. A total of approximately 99,000,000 sorted cells were examined across all samples, and RNA yield correlated strongly with the number of cells per subset. The study compared the TCRB repertoires of sorted circulating CD4+ T cell subsets in recently diagnosed type 1 diabetes patients with those in matched healthy donors.

For this clone: Its recognized antigen is unknown. No base-level quality is on record; no much larger clone is a single base apart.

The paper's findings and limits, for the study overall: Because cDNA was sequenced instead of genomic DNA, highly expressing activated cells could be over-represented, though the groups showed no difference in activation or CD3 levels. Naive, central memory and regulatory TCRB repertoires appeared more similar among patients than among healthy donors. HLA sub-analyses involved small numbers of individuals, so any influence of HLA type on TCRB rearrangement remained unresolved. In all four CD4+ subsets, TCRB CDR3 length was moderately but significantly shorter in type 1 diabetes patients. At VDJ recombination sites, patients with type 1 diabetes made fewer insertions and deleted more nucleotides, a pattern implying thymic rearrangement abnormalities. PCR might favor shorter templates, but patient and control samples were amplified and corrected together, so any skew would affect both groups equally.

Its CDR3 holds 14 amino acids, cysteine through phenylalanine. This entry keeps only the CDR3 DNA: 42 bases, framed from base 1. According to the germline V gene, CDR1 reads ENHRY and CDR2 reads SYGVKD. At the junction V is shortened by 11 bases and J by 5 bases; bases outside the gene matches: 10. From each donor, a single peripheral blood sample of approximately 0.11 L on average was drawn into heparinised tubes. Naive, central memory, regulatory and stem cell-like memory CD4+ T cells were sorted on a BD FACSAria II using a panel including CD45RO, CCR7, CD25, CD127, CD95 and CD27. Purity was above 95% for every sorted population. PBMCs were isolated immediately by Lymphoprep density gradient centrifugation and stained directly without culture. So that batch effects would be minimized, each experiment stained and sorted samples in pairs, pairing one healthy donor with one patient. The entire isolated RNA was reverse transcribed using the High Capacity cDNA Reverse Transcription Kit, and thus expressed TCRB transcripts were sequenced. Deep immunoSEQ sequencing was applied to naive, central memory and regulatory T cell samples, giving an average of roughly 3.5 million total reads per sample. After sorted cells were lysed in RLT buffer, RNA was extracted with DNase-treated RNeasy Micro or Mini kits, with the choice depending on cell number. To prevent cross-contamination, every cell subset was processed on its own, while patient and healthy donor samples were processed together. The immunoSEQ multiplex PCR was used to amplify TCRB sequences from cDNA, yielding 87-bp fragments that span the CDR3 region. Sequencing of the amplicons was performed on the Illumina HiSeq platform. The paper's processing steps were these. PCR bias was corrected computationally using synthetic template baselines, and reads within Hamming distance 2 were collapsed, with unmergeable singletons discarded. By aligning reads against IMGT, V, D and J genes, CDR3 length, and insertions or deletions at six rearrangement sites were assigned. Clonotype counts were normalized to sorted cell number within each subset before computing true diversity and Gini coefficients with the tcR R package. The overlap coefficient, calculated on TCRB nucleotide sequences, was used to measure repertoire sharing. TCRdb limited this immuneACCESS table to in-frame rearrangements with V and J called. A share of clones is missing; checked studies link under half to unresolved V genes, and the rest is unexplained. V, J and clone size are taken as reported in that table, and D and trimming were inferred from the DNA itself. Present in this sample are 300,000 or so clones, approximately 8% of which were seen just once. Together, the top ten hold 0.44% of the sample.

The chain couples TRBV10-3 to TRBJ2-2; 8 central nucleotides agree with TRBD1. The receptor's source is a woman in her late teens or twenties in good health. Sequencing input: central memory CD4+ T cells from blood. The base sequence is TGTGCCGCCCGGCAACAGGGGGGAACCGGGGAGCTGTTTTTT. It codes for CAARQQGGTGELFF.